These 6 T cell receptor beta chains share one sample of origin, sequenced in a study of blood T cells in healthy people across ages. For the second PCR, which ran for roughly 7 to 11 cycles, a sample-barcoded 5' primer and a J-beta primer mix were used. TCRdb reprocessed the 5' RACE reads via MiXCR and lists one record per CDR3 protein. The sample lists hundreds of thousands of distinct CDR3 sequences, roughly 60% seen once, with approximately 23% in the top ten. Sequenced sample: blood. Receptors were obtained from a man aged 30-40 years in good health.

As for this clonotype: Since a much larger clone is just one base distant, this may be a read error. The chain uses TRBV6-5 and TRBJ2-4, with 8 nucleotides matching TRBD1. The DNA end is more similar to TRBJ2-5, so the J call may be wrong. CDR1 and CDR2 (germline): MNHEY, SVGAGI. CDR3 size: 13 residues. CDR3 amino acids: CASSIQGGETQYF. CDR3 coding DNA: TGTGCCAGCAGCATACAGGGGGGAGAGACCCAGTACTTC.

V and J are TRBV7-9 and TRBJ2-3, with TRBD2 matching over 8 bases. Germline-derived CDR1 and CDR2 are SEHNR and FQNEAQ (reference sequence). V lost 6 bases to trimming and J lost 5 bases; unmatched junction nucleotides: 10. This CDR3 has 15 amino acids. CDR3 sequence reads: CASRKKEAGEDTQYF. CDR3 bases: TGTGCCAGCAGGAAGAAAGAAGCGGGAGAAGATACGCAGTATTTT.

The V call is TRBV10-3, the J call TRBJ2-7; D possibly corresponds to TRBD1 (5 bases). CDR1 ENHRY and CDR2 SYGVKD come from the germline V gene. Trimming shortened V by 2 bases and J by 10 bases, and 9 bases separated the two germline ends. CDR3 length: 11 amino acids. The CDR3 DNA reads TGTGCCATCAGTGAGGGTGGGGCCCAGTACTTC. This translates into CAISEGGAQYF.

The chain employs TRBV6-5 and TRBJ2-3; D gene ambiguous. The CDR3 has 14 amino acids. The germline V gene has CDR1 MNHEY and CDR2 SVGAGI. The V and J ends lost 0 bases and 6 bases respectively, with 10 bases between them. CDR3 sequence reads: CASSYSKPSDTQYF. The CDR3 DNA sequence: TGTGCCAGCAGTTACTCGAAACCTTCGGATACGCAGTATTTT.

In this sample, this clonotype turned up once. The genes are TRBV28 and TRBJ1-6; D is ambiguous. The germline CDR1 and CDR2 sequences are MDHEN and SYDVKM. V was clipped by 6 bases and J by 7 bases, with 16 bases between them. The CDR3 runs 15 residues. The CDR3 is CASSRRTTLNSPLHF. CDR3 DNA sequence: TGTGCCAGCAGCCGGCGTACCACCCTAAATTCACCCCTCCACTTT.

The chain employs TRBV30 and TRBJ1-4; no clear D gene. Germline V CDR1 and CDR2: GTSNPN, SVGIG (reference sequence). Trimming took off 3 bases at V and 8 bases at J, with 16 bases between the two ends. The CDR3 sequence is 14 residues long. The CDR3 loop reads CAWRDDSAGEKLFF. The CDR3 region has the DNA TGTGCCTGGAGGGACGATTCGGCTGGGGAAAAACTGTTTTTT.